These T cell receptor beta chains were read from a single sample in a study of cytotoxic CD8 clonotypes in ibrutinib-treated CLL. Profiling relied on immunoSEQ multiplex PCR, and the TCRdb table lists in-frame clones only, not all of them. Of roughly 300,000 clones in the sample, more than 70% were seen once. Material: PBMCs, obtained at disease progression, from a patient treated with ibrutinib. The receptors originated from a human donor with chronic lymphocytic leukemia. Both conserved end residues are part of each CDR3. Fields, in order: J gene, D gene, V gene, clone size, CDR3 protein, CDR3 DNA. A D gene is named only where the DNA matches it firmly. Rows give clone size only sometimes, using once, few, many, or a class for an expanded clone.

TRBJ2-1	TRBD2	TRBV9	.	CASSVSSGSIVSNEQFF	TGTGCCAGCAGCGTAAGTAGCGGGAGTATTGTAAGCAATGAGCAGTTCTTC
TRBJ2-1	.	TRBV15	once	CATSREYGDEQFF	TGTGCCACCAGCAGAGAGTACGGCGATGAGCAGTTCTTC
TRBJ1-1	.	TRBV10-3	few	CANKDSMNTEAFF	TGTGCCAACAAGGACAGTATGAACACTGAAGCTTTCTTT
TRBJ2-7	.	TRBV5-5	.	CASSGSSYEQYF	TGTGCCAGCTCAGGGAGCTCCTACGAGCAGTACTTC
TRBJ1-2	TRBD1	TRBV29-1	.	CSVTGNYGYTF	TGCAGCGTGACAGGGAACTATGGCTACACCTTC
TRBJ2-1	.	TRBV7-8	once	CASSSHLGPSNEQFF	TGTGCCAGCAGCTCCCACTTAGGACCGAGCAATGAGCAGTTCTTC
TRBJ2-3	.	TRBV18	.	CASSPGQGADTQYF	TGTGCCAGCTCACCCGGGCAAGGCGCAGATACGCAGTATTTT
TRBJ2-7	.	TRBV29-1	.	CSVVWVGHEQYF	TGCAGCGTGGTGTGGGTGGGCCACGAGCAGTACTTC
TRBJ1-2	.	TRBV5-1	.	CASSSSPQGTGYGYTF	TGCGCCAGCAGCTCGTCCCCCCAGGGGACGGGCTATGGCTACACCTTC
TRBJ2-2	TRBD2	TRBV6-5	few	CASSGAREGGELFF	TGTGCCAGCAGTGGGGCCAGGGAGGGCGGGGAGCTGTTTTTT
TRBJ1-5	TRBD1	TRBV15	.	CATGGYRGSNQPQHF	TGTGCCACGGGGGGTTACAGGGGCAGCAATCAGCCCCAGCATTTT
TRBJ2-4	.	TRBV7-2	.	CASSLVPNIQYF	TGTGCCAGCAGCTTAGTGCCTAACATTCAGTACTTC
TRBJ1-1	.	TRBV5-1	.	CASSLDTLTEAFF	TGCGCCAGCAGCTTGGACACACTCACTGAAGCTTTCTTT
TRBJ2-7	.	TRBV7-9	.	CASSLGSGEQYF	TGTGCCAGCAGCTTAGGCTCTGGGGAGCAGTACTTC
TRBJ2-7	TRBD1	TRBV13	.	CASSYRDRGRRTSYEQYF	TGTGCCAGCAGCTACCGGGACAGGGGGCGCCGAACCTCCTACGAGCAGTACTTC
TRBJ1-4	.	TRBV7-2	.	CASSLVWGEKLFF	TGTGCCAGCAGCTTAGTTTGGGGAGAAAAACTGTTTTTT
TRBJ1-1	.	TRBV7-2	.	CASSLVGLGVNTEAFF	TGTGCCAGCAGCTTAGTGGGTCTGGGGGTGAACACTGAAGCTTTCTTT
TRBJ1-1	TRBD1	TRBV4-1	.	CASSQGTGVNTEAFF	TGCGCCAGCAGCCAAGGGACAGGGGTGAACACTGAAGCTTTCTTT
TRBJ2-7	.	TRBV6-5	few	CASNRKGSPYEQYF	TGTGCCAGCAACCGGAAGGGCAGTCCTTACGAGCAGTACTTC
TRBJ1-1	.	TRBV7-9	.	CASSFLMNTEAFF	TGTGCCAGCAGCTTTCTAATGAACACTGAAGCTTTCTTT
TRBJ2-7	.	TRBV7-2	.	CASSSDVWDTTYEQYF	TGTGCCAGCAGCTCTGACGTTTGGGACACGACCTACGAGCAGTACTTC
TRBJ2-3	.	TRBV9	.	CASTRSWVPDTQYF	TGTGCCAGCACCCGGTCGTGGGTCCCAGATACGCAGTATTTT
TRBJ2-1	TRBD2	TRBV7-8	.	CASSWTGGSYNEQFF	TGTGCCAGCAGCTGGACGGGGGGCTCCTACAATGAGCAGTTCTTC